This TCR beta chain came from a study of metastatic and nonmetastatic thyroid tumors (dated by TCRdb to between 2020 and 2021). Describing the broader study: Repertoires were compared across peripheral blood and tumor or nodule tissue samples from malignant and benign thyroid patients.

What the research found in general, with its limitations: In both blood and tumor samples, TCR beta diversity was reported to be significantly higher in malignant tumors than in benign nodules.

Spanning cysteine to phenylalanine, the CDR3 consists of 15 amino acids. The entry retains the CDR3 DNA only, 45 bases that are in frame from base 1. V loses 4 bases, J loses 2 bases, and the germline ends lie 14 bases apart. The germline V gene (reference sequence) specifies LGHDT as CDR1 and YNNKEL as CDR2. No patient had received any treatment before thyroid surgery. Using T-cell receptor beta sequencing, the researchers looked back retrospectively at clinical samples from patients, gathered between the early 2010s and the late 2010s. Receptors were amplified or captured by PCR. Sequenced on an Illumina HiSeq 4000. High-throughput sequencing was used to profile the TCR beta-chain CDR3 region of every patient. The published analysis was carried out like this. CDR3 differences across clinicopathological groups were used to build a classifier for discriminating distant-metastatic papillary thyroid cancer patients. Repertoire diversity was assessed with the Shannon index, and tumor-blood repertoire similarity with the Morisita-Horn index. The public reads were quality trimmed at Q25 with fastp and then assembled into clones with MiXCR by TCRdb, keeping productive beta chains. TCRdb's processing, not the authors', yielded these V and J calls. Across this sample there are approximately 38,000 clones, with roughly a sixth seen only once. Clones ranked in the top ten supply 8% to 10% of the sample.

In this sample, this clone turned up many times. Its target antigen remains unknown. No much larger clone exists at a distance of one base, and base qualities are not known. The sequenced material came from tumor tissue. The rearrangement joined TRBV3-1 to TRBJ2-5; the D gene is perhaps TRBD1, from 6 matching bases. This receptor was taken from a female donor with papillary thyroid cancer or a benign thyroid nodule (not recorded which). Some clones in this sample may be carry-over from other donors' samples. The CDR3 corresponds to CASSLGQHLQETQYF. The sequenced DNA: TGTGCCAGCAGCCTCGGACAGCATCTTCAAGAGACCCAGTACTTC.